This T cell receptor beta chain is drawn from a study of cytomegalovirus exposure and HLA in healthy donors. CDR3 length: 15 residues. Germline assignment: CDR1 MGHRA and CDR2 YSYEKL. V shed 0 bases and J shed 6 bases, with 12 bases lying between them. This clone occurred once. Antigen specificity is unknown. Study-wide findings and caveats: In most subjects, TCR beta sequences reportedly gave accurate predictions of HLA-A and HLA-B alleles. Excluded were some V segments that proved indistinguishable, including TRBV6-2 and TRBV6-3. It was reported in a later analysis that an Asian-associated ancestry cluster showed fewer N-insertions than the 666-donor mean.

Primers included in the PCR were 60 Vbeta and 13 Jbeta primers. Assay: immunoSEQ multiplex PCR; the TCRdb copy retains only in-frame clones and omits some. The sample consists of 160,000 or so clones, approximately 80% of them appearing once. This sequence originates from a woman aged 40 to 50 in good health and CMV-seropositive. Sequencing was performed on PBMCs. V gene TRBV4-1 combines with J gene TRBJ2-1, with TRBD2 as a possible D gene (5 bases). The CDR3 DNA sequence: TGCGCCAGCAGCCAAGACAACATAGGAGGCAATGAGCAGTTCTTC. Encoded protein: CASSQDNIGGNEQFF.